Reported below is one T cell receptor beta chain. What it recognizes is unknown. The sample belongs to a study of immune evolution from preneoplasia to lung adenocarcinoma. Regarding the study as a whole: From normal lung to invasive adenocarcinoma, top clone frequencies appeared to decrease.

Generated by immunoSEQ multiplex PCR, the TCRdb table keeps only in-frame clones and is missing some. The table shows more than 6,500 clones, with 75% to 85% occurring only once. This CDR3 has 14 residues. CDR1 is SGDLS, CDR2 YYNGEE, per germline. The V and J ends lost 0 bases and 5 bases respectively, with 12 bases between them. The clonotype originates from a person aged 65 to 79 with lung adenocarcinoma. Sequenced: FFPE adjacent normal lung tissue. The chain joins TRBV9 to TRBJ2-7; D perhaps matches TRBD2 (6 bases). CDR3 sequence: CASSVGWGEDEQYF. The CDR3 bases are TGTGCCAGCAGCGTAGGGTGGGGGGAGGACGAGCAGTACTTC.